This T cell receptor (beta chain) was identified in a study of Ad26.COV2.S vaccination and SARS-CoV-2 variants. Study information: The Ad26.COV2.S arm of the COV1001 trial was where the donor was placed.

Repertoires were generated with immunoSEQ multiplex PCR, while TCRdb's copy carries only in-frame clones and drops some. The sample lists some 500,000 clones; roughly 89% were seen once. Germline CDR1 SGHNT, CDR2 YYREEE (reference sequence). V lost 3 bases to trimming and J lost 2 bases, with 14 bases between them. The CDR3 has 15 amino acids. Regarding this clone: Its antigen is not identified.

The treatment denotes: 15 to 20 received Ad26.COV2.S at low or high dose, single or two shots; 5 received placebo; per-sample allocation not given. Sampling was performed 63 days after the first vaccine or placebo injection. Whole-study findings and limits: It was vaccine recipients, not placebo recipients, who had the higher spike-specific TCR breadth.

The V gene is TRBV5-4, the J gene TRBJ2-5; D is perhaps TRBD1 (6 bases). This TCR was sampled from a person between 18 and 65 years old who received the Ad26.COV2.S COVID-19 vaccine or a placebo. Sequenced here: peripheral blood, sampled in a trial of Ad26.COV2.S vaccine versus placebo. The CDR3 spells CASSSAQTGQETQYF. CDR3 bases: TGTGCCAGCAGCTCGGCCCAGACAGGACAAGAGACCCAGTACTTC.